Below are 8 T cell receptor beta chains sequenced from a single sample in a study of cytomegalovirus exposure and HLA in healthy donors. PCR used 60 Vbeta primers and 13 Jbeta primers. TCRdb keeps only in-frame clones here, not all; method: immunoSEQ multiplex PCR. The data show roughly 56,000 clones, around 80% seen once. The sample was PBMCs. The receptors come from a man aged 45-60 years in good health and CMV-seropositive.

The V call is TRBV28, the J call TRBJ1-1; D unclear. Trimming pared 4 bases from V and 4 bases from J, leaving 10 bases between. Germline values: CDR1 MDHEN, CDR2 SYDVKM. The CDR3 is made up of 13 amino acids. This CDR3 is CASSSHGSTEAFF. CDR3 nucleotide sequence: TGTGCCAGCAGTTCCCACGGTAGCACTGAAGCTTTCTTT.

Worth noting for this clone: An end of the junction does not agree with germline; a read error may underlie this. The chain recombines TRBV27 with TRBJ1-5, with TRBD1 matching over 8 bases. CDR3 size: 17 residues. Germline loops: CDR1 MNHEY, CDR2 SMNVEV (reference sequence). CDR3 sequence reads: CDSKPDRARYGSQPQHF. For the CDR3, the DNA is TGTGACAGCAAACCGGACAGGGCCCGTTACGGCAGTCAGCCCCAGCATTTT.

The chain joins TRBV6-1 to TRBJ2-7, with 8 bases aligning to TRBD2. J lost 1 base, V lost 1 base, and 6 bases had no gene match. The V gene's germline CDR1 is MNHNS and CDR2 SASEGT. This CDR3 contains 16 residues. CDR3 residues: CASSEVYSGTSYEQYF. CDR3 coding DNA: TGTGCCAGCAGTGAAGTGTATAGCGGGACGTCCTACGAGCAGTACTTC.

This clone showed up just a few times. The chain is built from TRBV28 and TRBJ1-1, with D possibly matching TRBD1 (6 bases). Germline CDR1 MDHEN, CDR2 SYDVKM. This CDR3 has 14 amino acids. Trimming pared 5 bases from V and 6 bases from J, leaving 16 bases between. The CDR3 here is CASSTIQGIAEAFF. CDR3 DNA: TGTGCCAGCAGTACTATACAGGGTATCGCTGAAGCTTTCTTT.

This rearrangement joins TRBV19 to TRBJ2-1; the D gene is possibly TRBD2 (5 bases). The length of the CDR3 is 16 residues. Germline CDR1 LNHDA, CDR2 SQIVND (reference sequence). The V gene lost 3 bases and the J gene lost 0 bases, with 12 bases spanning the gap. The CDR3 loop is CASSIPGLSSYNEQFF. The CDR3 DNA reads TGTGCCAGTAGTATTCCGGGGTTGAGCTCCTACAATGAGCAGTTCTTC.

This rearrangement joins TRBV7-8 to TRBJ2-3; TRBD2 matches at 10 bases. Trimming removed 0 bases from V and 2 bases from J; junction bases left unmatched: 8. Germline CDR1 and CDR2: SGHVS and FQNEAQ. The CDR3 consists of 18 residues. CDR3 sequence (DNA): TGTGCCAGCAGCTTAGCGCTCCTAGCGGGGGTTCTCACAGATACGCAGTATTTT. It translates to CASSLALLAGVLTDTQYF.

V usage is TRBV10-3 and J usage is TRBJ2-3, with D possibly matching TRBD1 (7 bases). Looked up from germline, CDR1 is ENHRY and CDR2 is SYGVKD. Trimming stripped 6 bases from V and 4 bases from J, with 17 bases between. The CDR3 spans 15 residues. CDR3 DNA sequence: TGTGCCATCAGCCCAAGGGGGCGGGGTGCAGATACGCAGTATTTT. Amino acids: CAISPRGRGADTQYF.

The chain has TRBV30 and TRBJ2-7; TRBD1 matches 7 bases. CDR3 length: 13 residues. The V segment lost 6 bases and the J segment 5 bases; nucleotides outside the gene matches: 10. The germline CDR1 and CDR2 sequences are GTSNPN and SVGIG (reference sequence). CDR3 loop: CACSTGVLDEQYF. The CDR3 coding sequence is TGTGCCTGCTCAACAGGGGTCCTGGACGAGCAGTACTTC.